These 23 T cell receptor beta chains were sequenced from one sample in a study of blood T cells in healthy people across ages. With a J-beta primer mix and a sample-barcoded 5' primer, a second PCR ran about 6 to 11 cycles. MiXCR, applied by TCRdb to the 5' RACE reads, yields one record per CDR3 protein. The sample contains over 500,000 distinct CDR3 sequences, 45% to 60% of which appear only once. The source material was blood. The origin of the receptors is an elderly woman in good health.

As regards this clonotype: It is likely a read error, because the conserved phenylalanine at the end of the CDR3 is missing. This chain joins TRBV12-3 or TRBV12-4 and TRBJ2-3, with 7 nucleotides matching TRBD2. CDR3 length: 16 amino acids. V gave up 5 bases and J gave up 3 bases; unmatched junction bases: 11. DNA of the CDR3: TGTGCCAGCAGTCCATCGGGACGAGCGGGGACAGATACGCAGTATTCT. It codes for CASSPSGRAGTDTQYS.

The rearrangement links TRBV9 to TRBJ2-1, with D maybe TRBD2 (6 bases). V shed 10 bases and J shed 3 bases, with 11 bases lying between them. The CDR3 loop spans 12 amino acids. Germline V gene sequence: CDR1 SGDLS, CDR2 YYNGEE. The CDR3 nucleotides read TGTGCCTCGGGGGTGGGCTACAATGAGCAGTTCTTC. Translating gives CASGVGYNEQFF.

This clonotype was recorded at least ten times. The chain is built from TRBV6-6 and TRBJ2-2; tentatively, D is TRBD1 (5 bases). This CDR3 contains 12 residues. The germline V gene has CDR1 MNHNY and CDR2 SVGAGI (reference sequence). V lost 8 bases, J lost 6 bases, and 10 bases lay in between. The CDR3 DNA reads as TGTGCCAGCCGTCAGGGTGCCGGGGAGCTGTTTTTT. Protein sequence: CASRQGAGELFF.

About this clonotype itself: It may be a read error: a sequence one base away is much more abundant. The chain recombines TRBV7-2 with TRBJ2-7; unclear D gene. Trimming left V 1 base short and J 6 bases short, with 7 bases between. The CDR3 consists of 12 residues. Germline CDR1 and CDR2: SGHTA and FQGNSA. The CDR3 reads CASSLVGIEQYF. The CDR3 region has the DNA TGTGCCAGCAGCTTAGTTGGGATCGAGCAGTACTTC.

As concerns this clonotype: Possible read error: a much larger clone is one base away. V gene TRBV12-3 or TRBV12-4 combines with J gene TRBJ2-5; 9 bases are shared with TRBD2. The CDR3 is 15 residues long. V lost 5 bases, J lost 11 bases, and 15 bases stayed unmatched. This CDR3 reads CASSPQRGDQGEQYF. CDR3 sequence (DNA): TGTGCCAGCAGTCCCCAGCGGGGGGATCAGGGTGAGCAGTACTTC.

The sample holds many counts of this clonotype. The CDR3: CASGHGSFYNEQFF. For the CDR3, the DNA is TGTGCTAGTGGACACGGTTCTTTTTACAATGAGCAGTTCTTC. V usage is TRBV12-5 and J usage is TRBJ2-1; D remains ambiguous. CDR3 size: 14 residues. V dropped 6 bases and J dropped 4 bases, with 13 bases sitting between them. Looked up from germline, CDR1 is LGHNT and CDR2 is FRNRAP.

The chain has TRBV20-1 and TRBJ1-1; 7 bases fit TRBD1. This CDR3 region has 15 residues. CDR1 is DFQATT, CDR2 SNEGSKA, per germline (reference sequence). The junction had 7 bases not matched to a gene; V was cut back by 0 bases and J by 3 bases. This CDR3 reads CSARDLRGLDTEAFF. DNA of the CDR3: TGCAGTGCTAGAGATCTGAGGGGGCTGGACACTGAAGCTTTCTTT.

This clonotype came up many times. The J gene is TRBJ2-5, the V gene TRBV20-1; the D gene is possibly TRBD2 (5 bases). The germline V gene has CDR1 DFQATT and CDR2 SNEGSKA (reference sequence). V was shortened by 5 bases and J by 5 bases, with 9 bases between the two germline ends. This CDR3 region has 11 residues. The DNA of the CDR3 is TGCAGTGCTGTGCGAGGGGAGACCCAGTACTTC. Encoded protein: CSAVRGETQYF.

The rearrangement uses TRBV4-3 and TRBJ2-2; unclear D gene. The CDR3 totals 16 residues. Germline V gene sequence: CDR1 LGHNA, CDR2 YSLEER. Deletions cut 0 bases from V and 1 base from J, with 9 bases between. CDR3 coding DNA: TGCGCCAGCAGCCAAGAGGGGTATGGGAACACCGGGGAGCTGTTTTTT. It codes for CASSQEGYGNTGELFF.

The table lists this clonotype with a count of one. The rearrangement uses TRBV3-1 and TRBJ2-5; D may be TRBD1 (5 bases). The V gene's germline CDR1 is LGHDT and CDR2 YNNKEL (reference sequence). The CDR3 length is 15 residues. Between the trimmed V and J ends, which lost 5 bases and 5 bases, there was a span of 18 bases. The CDR3 DNA sequence: TGTGCCAGCAGCTTTCCAGGGCCGAACTGGGAGACCCAGTACTTC. Encoded protein: CASSFPGPNWETQYF.

To note about this clonotype: This could be a read error, since a much larger clone is one nucleotide away. The rearrangement links TRBV7-9 to TRBJ2-3, with 7 bases aligning to TRBD1. CDR1 is SEHNR, CDR2 FQNEAQ, per germline (reference sequence). CDR3 size: 14 residues. The DNA for the CDR3 is TGTGCCAGCAGCCGACAGGGCGCCACAGCTACGCAGTATTTT. Translation gives CASSRQGATATQYF.

Notes on this clonotype: A read error may explain this, as a much larger clone is one base away. The V and J genes are TRBV20-1 and TRBJ2-7, with TRBD1 matching 9 bases. Trimming at V came to 0 bases and at J to 0 bases, leaving 0 bases not matched to a gene. The CDR3 is made up of 14 amino acids. Germline values: CDR1 DFQATT, CDR2 SNEGSKA (reference sequence). The CDR3 sequence: CSARETGGSYEQYF. In DNA, the CDR3 is TGCAGTGCTAGAGAGACAGGGGGCTCCTACGAGCAGTACTTC.

CDR3 amino acids: CATSRDYLGWDYGYTF. In nucleotides, the CDR3 is TGTGCCACCAGCAGAGATTATCTGGGTTGGGACTATGGCTACACCTTC. The chain couples TRBV15 to TRBJ1-2; D is uncertain. Trimming stripped 0 bases from V and 3 bases from J, with 14 bases between. Germline CDR1 reads LNHNV; CDR2 reads YYDKDF (reference sequence). The CDR3 loop spans 16 amino acids. Full variable domain (remainder filled in from reference TRBV15 and TRBJ1-2): DAMVIQNPRYQVTQFGKPVTLSCSQTLNHNVMYWYQQKSSQAPKLLFHYYDKDFNNEADTPDNFQSRRPNTSFCFLDIRSPGLGDTAMYLCATSRDYLGWDYGYTFGSGTRLTVV.

V usage is TRBV3-1 and J usage is TRBJ2-1; D possibly corresponds to TRBD1 (6 bases). The DNA end is a closer match to TRBJ2-7, so the J assignment may be wrong. The CDR3 has 15 amino acids. From germline, CDR1 is LGHDT and CDR2 YNNKEL (reference sequence). The CDR3 here is CASSSGTSSYNEQYF. CDR3 DNA sequence: TGTGCCAGCAGTTCCGGGACAAGCTCCTACAATGAGCAGTACTTC.

V is TRBV20-1 and J is TRBJ2-3; D may be TRBD2 (7 bases). V was clipped by 5 bases and J by 2 bases, with 11 bases between them. Germline-derived CDR1 and CDR2 are DFQATT and SNEGSKA (reference sequence). This CDR3 has 13 amino acids. In nucleotides, the CDR3 is TGCAGTGCTCACGGGGGGCCCACAGATACGCAGTATTTT. Translating gives CSAHGGPTDTQYF.

The chain is built from TRBV20-1 and TRBJ2-5; tentatively, D is TRBD1 (6 bases). The CDR3 totals 15 residues. V was cut by 0 bases and J by 5 bases, with 16 bases left in between. CDR1 and CDR2 (germline): DFQATT, SNEGSKA (reference sequence). The DNA of the CDR3 is TGCAGTGCTAGAGATTGGTCCAAGGGGGTGGAGACCCAGTACTTC. This gives the protein CSARDWSKGVETQYF.

This clonotype was counted between two and nine times. The chain is built from TRBV12-3 or TRBV12-4 and TRBJ2-2, with 14 nucleotides matching TRBD2. The CDR3 runs to 17 residues. Losses at the gene ends were 8 bases for V and 4 bases for J; bases not matched to a gene: 9. CDR3 bases: TGTGCCAGCTTGGGACTAGCGGGGGAAAGGGGCACCGGGGAGCTGTTTTTT. This gives the protein CASLGLAGERGTGELFF.

This sequence joins TRBV12-3 or TRBV12-4 and TRBJ2-1, with 9 bases fitting TRBD2. Gene TRBJ2-7 matches the end of the DNA better, so the J call may be wrong. This CDR3 is 15 amino acids long. CDR3 sequence reads: CASSLWRGGYNEQYF. The CDR3 DNA follows: TGTGCCAGCAGTTTATGGCGGGGGGGATACAATGAGCAGTACTTC.

The sample holds many counts of this clonotype. The DNA of the CDR3 is TGTGCCAGCAGAAGGGACAGTTACTCCTACGAGCAGTACTTC. It codes for CASRRDSYSYEQYF. V gene TRBV27 combines with J gene TRBJ2-7; 7 bases are shared with TRBD1. After removal of 6 bases from V and 0 bases from J, the junction contained 5 bases not matched to a gene. Germline CDR1 reads MNHEY; CDR2 reads SMNVEV (reference sequence). The CDR3 is 14 amino acids.

This clonotype showed up just once. The chain carries TRBV4-2 and TRBJ2-7; TRBD1 matches at 9 bases. Germline CDR1 reads LGHNA; CDR2 reads YNFKEQ. Trimming at V came to 3 bases and at J to 3 bases, leaving 12 bases not matched to a gene. The CDR3 is made up of 17 amino acids. The CDR3 protein is CASSHSPGQGSFYEQYF. CDR3 nucleotides: TGTGCCAGCAGCCATTCCCCGGGACAGGGTAGCTTCTACGAGCAGTACTTC.

This chain uses TRBV4-3 with TRBJ2-4; tentatively, D is TRBD2 (5 bases). Trimming removed 5 bases from V and 11 bases from J, with 25 bases in between. The CDR3 spans 16 residues. Per the germline V gene, CDR1 is LGHNA and CDR2 is YSLEER. The CDR3 coding sequence is TGCGCCAGCAGCGACTCCTTCCCCGGAGCGGCCCCCTTTCAGTACTTC. Translated, it gives CASSDSFPGAAPFQYF.

This clonotype was seen a few times. The rearrangement joins TRBV29-1 to TRBJ2-2; tentatively, D is TRBD2 (6 bases). The V gene's germline CDR1 is SQVTM and CDR2 ANQGSEA. The V end lost 6 bases, the J end lost 5 bases, and 10 bases lay between the germline ends. The CDR3 runs 12 residues. CDR3 nucleotides: TGCAGCGTGAAGGAGGGGACCGGGGAGCTGTTTTTT. As protein: CSVKEGTGELFF.

This clonotype has ten or more counts. The chain couples TRBV28 to TRBJ2-1; 9 nucleotides match TRBD2. In germline, CDR1 is MDHEN, CDR2 SYDVKM. Losses at the gene ends were 5 bases for V and 6 bases for J; bases not matched to a gene: 11. This CDR3 has 16 amino acids. This CDR3 reads CASSTTIAGALNEQFF. Written as DNA, the CDR3 is TGTGCCAGCAGTACTACCATAGCGGGGGCCCTCAATGAGCAGTTCTTC.